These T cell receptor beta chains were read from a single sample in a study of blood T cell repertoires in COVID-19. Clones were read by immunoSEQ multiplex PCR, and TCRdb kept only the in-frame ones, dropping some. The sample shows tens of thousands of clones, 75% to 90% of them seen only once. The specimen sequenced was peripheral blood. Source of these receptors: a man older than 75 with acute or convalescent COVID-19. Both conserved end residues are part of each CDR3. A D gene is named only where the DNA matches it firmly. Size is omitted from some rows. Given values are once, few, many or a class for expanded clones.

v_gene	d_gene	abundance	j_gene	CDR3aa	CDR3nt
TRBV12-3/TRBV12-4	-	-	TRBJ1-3	CASSQGFGNTIYF	TGTGCCAGCAGTCAGGGGTTTGGAAACACCATATATTTT
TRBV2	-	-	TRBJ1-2	CASRPIREFGYTF	TGTGCCAGCAGGCCAATTCGGGAATTTGGCTACACCTTC
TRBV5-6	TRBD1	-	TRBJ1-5	CASSLQGIGNQPQHF	TGTGCCAGCAGCCTACAGGGGATTGGCAATCAGCCCCAGCATTTT
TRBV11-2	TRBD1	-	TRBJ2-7	CASSSTGGIYEQYF	TGTGCCAGCAGCTCCACAGGGGGAATCTACGAGCAGTACTTC
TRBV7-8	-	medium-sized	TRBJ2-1	CASGSGGISYNEQFF	TGTGCCAGTGGCAGTGGGGGCATCTCCTACAATGAGCAGTTCTTC
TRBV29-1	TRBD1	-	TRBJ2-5	CSVETPDRGPETQYF	TGCAGCGTTGAAACCCCCGACAGGGGGCCGGAGACCCAGTACTTC
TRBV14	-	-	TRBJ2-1	CASSPGDSGAYNEQFF	TGTGCCAGCAGCCCCGGAGATAGCGGAGCCTACAATGAGCAGTTCTTC
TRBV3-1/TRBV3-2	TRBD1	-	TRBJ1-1	CASSQGTGGNTEAFF	TGTGCCAGCAGCCAAGGGACAGGAGGGAACACTGAAGCTTTCTTT
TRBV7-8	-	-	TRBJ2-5	CASSPRGYQETQYF	TGTGCCAGCAGCCCTAGGGGGTACCAAGAGACCCAGTACTTC
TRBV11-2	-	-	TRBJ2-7	CASSYLGGNYEQYF	TGTGCCAGCAGCTATCTTGGCGGAAACTACGAGCAGTACTTC
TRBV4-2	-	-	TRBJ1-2	CASSQEGGRSYGYTF	TGTGCCAGCAGCCAAGAGGGGGGACGGAGCTATGGCTACACCTTC
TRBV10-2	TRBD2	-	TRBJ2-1	CASRGAGGNEQFF	TGCGCCAGCAGAGGGGCGGGAGGCAATGAGCAGTTCTTC
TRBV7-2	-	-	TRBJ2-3	CASMLRGTDTQYF	TGTGCCAGTATGTTGAGGGGCACAGATACGCAGTATTTT
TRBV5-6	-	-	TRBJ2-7	CASSQPPDRDYEQYF	TGTGCCAGCAGCCAACCGCCGGACAGAGACTACGAGCAGTACTTC
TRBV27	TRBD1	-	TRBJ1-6	CASSATGGNSPLHF	TGTGCCAGCAGTGCCACAGGGGGAAATTCACCCCTCCACTTT
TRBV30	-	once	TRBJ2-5	CAWSLTPQETQYF	TGTGCCTGGAGTCTGACACCCCAAGAGACCCAGTACTTC
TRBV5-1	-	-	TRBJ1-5	CASSLDSLSNQPQHF	TGCGCCAGCAGCTTGGACTCACTTAGCAATCAGCCCCAGCATTTT
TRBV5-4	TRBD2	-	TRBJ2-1	CASSSRLAGRANEQFF	TGTGCCAGCAGCTCGAGACTAGCGGGGAGGGCAAATGAGCAGTTCTTC
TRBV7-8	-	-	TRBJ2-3	CASSLGEGRDTTDTQYF	TGTGCCAGCAGCTTAGGGGAGGGACGGGACACCACAGATACGCAGTATTTT
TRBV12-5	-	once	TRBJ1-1	CASGLGGLGGAAFF	TGTGCTAGTGGTTTGGGGGGACTAGGGGGTGCAGCTTTCTTT
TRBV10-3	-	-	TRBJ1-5	CAISAGNSNQPQHF	TGTGCCATCAGTGCGGGGAATAGCAATCAGCCCCAGCATTTT
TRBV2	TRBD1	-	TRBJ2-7	CASSEALGTEFYEQYF	TGTGCCAGCAGTGAAGCGCTTGGGACAGAATTCTACGAGCAGTACTTC
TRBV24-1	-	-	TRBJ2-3	CATSYTDTQYF	TGTGCCACCAGTTACACAGATACGCAGTATTTT
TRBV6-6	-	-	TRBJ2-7	CASSYSDPGRNYEQYF	TGTGCCAGCAGTTACTCAGATCCGGGGAGAAATTACGAGCAGTACTTC
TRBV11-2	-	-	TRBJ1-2	CAGSRDGSGYTF	TGTGCCGGGTCCAGGGACGGGAGCGGCTACACCTTC
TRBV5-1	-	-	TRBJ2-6	CASSLVTGSGANVLTF	TGCGCCAGCAGCTTGGTAACAGGGTCCGGGGCCAACGTCCTGACTTTC
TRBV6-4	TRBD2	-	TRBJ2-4	CASILTSGTPLAKNIQYF	TGTGCCAGCATTTTGACTAGCGGGACACCTCTAGCCAAAAACATTCAGTACTTC
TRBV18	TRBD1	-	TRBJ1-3	CASSPGQTESGNTIYF	TGTGCCAGCTCACCGGGACAGACCGAATCTGGAAACACCATATATTTT
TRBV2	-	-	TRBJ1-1	CASRYQQGVNTEAFF	TGTGCCAGCAGATACCAACAGGGTGTGAACACTGAAGCTTTCTTT
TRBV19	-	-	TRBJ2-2	CASSWSSRNTGELFF	TGTGCCAGTAGTTGGTCTAGCCGGAACACCGGGGAGCTGTTTTTT
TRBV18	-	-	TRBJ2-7	CASSPPDIYEQYF	TGTGCCAGCTCACCACCGGACATCTACGAGCAGTACTTC
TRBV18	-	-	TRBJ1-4	CASSPRVGSGEKLFF	TGTGCCAGCTCACCACGGGTGGGGAGCGGTGAAAAACTGTTTTTT
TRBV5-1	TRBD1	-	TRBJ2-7	CASSFGTGMGEQYF	TGCGCCAGCAGCTTTGGGACAGGGATGGGGGAGCAGTACTTC
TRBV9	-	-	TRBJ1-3	CASSATDRHSGNTIYF	TGTGCCAGCAGCGCGACCGACAGACACTCTGGAAACACCATATATTTT
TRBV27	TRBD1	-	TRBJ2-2	CASSFGKGATGELFF	TGTGCCAGCAGTTTCGGAAAGGGGGCGACCGGGGAGCTGTTTTTT
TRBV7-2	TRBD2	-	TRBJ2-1	CASSSGLAGINEQFF	TGTGCCAGCAGCTCCGGACTAGCGGGGATAAATGAGCAGTTCTTC
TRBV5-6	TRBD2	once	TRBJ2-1	CASSLDGLAGANEQFF	TGTGCCAGCAGCTTGGACGGACTAGCGGGAGCTAATGAGCAGTTCTTC
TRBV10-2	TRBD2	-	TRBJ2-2	CASSEGLADTNTGELFF	TGCGCCAGCAGTGAGGGACTAGCGGACACGAACACCGGGGAGCTGTTTTTT
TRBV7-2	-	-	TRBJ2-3	CASSLVPSEYLRTDTQYF	TGTGCCAGCAGCTTAGTTCCTAGCGAGTATCTACGCACAGATACGCAGTATTTT
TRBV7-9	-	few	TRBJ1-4	CASSPYRGTGEKLFF	TGTGCCAGCAGCCCATATAGGGGGACGGGGGAAAAACTGTTTTTT